What follows is one T cell receptor beta chain and its context. The antigen remains unidentified. The sample comes from a study of PD-1 blockade in classical Hodgkin lymphoma. Study in general: With a 2-week interval, patients received intravenous nivolumab at 3 mg/kg. Study observations and caveats: Complete responders possessed baseline diversity comparable to newly diagnosed patients. By cycle point C4D1, TCR diversity had risen significantly in CD4+ cells (but not CD8+ cells). What drove the repertoire differences, possibly disease activity or prior therapy, has not been defined.

The CDR3 is made up of 14 amino acids. The germline V gene encodes CDR1 ENHRY and CDR2 SYGVKD. After removal of 8 bases from V and 8 bases from J, the junction contained 12 bases not matched to a gene. Brentuximab vedotin exposure varied among the patients, all of whom had relapsed after autologous stem cell transplantation. Profiling relied on immunoSEQ multiplex PCR, and the TCRdb table lists in-frame clones only, not all of them. The table shows about 97,000 clones, with approximately 88% occurring only once. V usage is TRBV10-3 and J usage is TRBJ2-3, with 8 positions matching TRBD1. The clonotype comes from a human donor with classical Hodgkin lymphoma. The sequencing here drew on peripheral blood mononuclear cells (PBMCs), taken at baseline. This chain's CDR3 is CAIAAGTGIFTQYF. CDR3 nucleotides: TGTGCCATCGCCGCCGGGACAGGAATCTTTACGCAGTATTTT.